A few counts support the clone carrying this T cell receptor beta chain. These data are taken from a study of T cells after yellow fever vaccination. V lost 3 bases and J lost 3, with 17 bases in between. Germline values: CDR1 LGHNA, CDR2 YSLEER. The CDR3 sequence is 16 residues long. TCRdb called the 5' RACE reads again in MiXCR, with one record for every CDR3 protein. The sample gives hundreds of thousands of distinct CDR3 sequences, around a fifth of which show up once; around 16% is in the top ten. This clonotype was obtained from a man between 18 and 29 years old who received the YFV17D yellow fever vaccine. Sequencing was performed on PBMCs, taken roughly 20 days after the first yellow fever vaccination. V usage is TRBV4-3 and J usage is TRBJ1-2; maybe TRBD1 (6 bases). CDR3 region: CASSHEADRGDYGYTF. The CDR3 bases are TGCGCCAGCAGCCACGAGGCGGACAGAGGGGACTATGGCTACACCTTC.